Following are 2 T cell receptor beta chains from one sample sequenced in a study of shared clonotypes between healthy human individuals. Measured with immunoSEQ multiplex PCR; TCRdb has only the in-frame clones, and not every one. This table holds about 520,000 clones, 90% to 97% found once. Sequencing input: naive CD4+ T cells sorted from blood. Documented subset: CD45RA+ positively selected. The receptors originated from a woman in her 30s in good health.

The chain uses TRBV5-1 and TRBJ2-5; D is perhaps TRBD1 (7 bases). Germline assignment: CDR1 SGHRS and CDR2 YFSETQ. With 5 bases removed from V and 5 bases from J, the gap between germline ends came to 16 bases. The CDR3 runs 14 residues. The CDR3 protein is CASSRGGGGETQYF. The CDR3 DNA is TGCGCCAGCAGTAGAGGGGGCGGAGGGGAGACCCAGTACTTC.

This clone was recorded a few times. The rearrangement uses TRBV29-1 and TRBJ2-4, with 7 bases lining up with TRBD1. The trim removed 7 bases at V and 7 bases at J, leaving 10 bases unmatched. The CDR3 loop spans 13 amino acids. Germline values: CDR1 SQVTM, CDR2 ANQGSEA. The CDR3 loop is CSAEGTVANIQYF. Written as DNA, the CDR3 is TGCAGCGCCGAAGGGACAGTCGCCAACATTCAGTACTTC.